This T cell receptor (beta chain) was profiled in a study of cytomegalovirus exposure and HLA in healthy donors. Using immunoSEQ multiplex PCR, the repertoire was profiled, and TCRdb retains in-frame clones only, with some absent. This table has 150,000 to 200,000 clones, about four fifths appearing once. Per germline, CDR1 SEHNR and CDR2 FQNEAQ (reference sequence). The CDR3 is 19 residues long. Trimming took 5 bases from V and 0 from J, leaving 20 bases between them. This chain uses TRBV7-9 with TRBJ2-6; perhaps TRBD2 as D (5 bases). Sequencing was done on a sample of PBMCs. This receptor was taken from a man in his thirties or forties in good health and CMV-seropositive. The CDR3 bases are TGTGCCAGCAGCGCGGGCGAGGGTCGGTTCCGCTCTGGGGCCAACGTCCTGACTTTC. This translates into CASSAGEGRFRSGANVLTF.